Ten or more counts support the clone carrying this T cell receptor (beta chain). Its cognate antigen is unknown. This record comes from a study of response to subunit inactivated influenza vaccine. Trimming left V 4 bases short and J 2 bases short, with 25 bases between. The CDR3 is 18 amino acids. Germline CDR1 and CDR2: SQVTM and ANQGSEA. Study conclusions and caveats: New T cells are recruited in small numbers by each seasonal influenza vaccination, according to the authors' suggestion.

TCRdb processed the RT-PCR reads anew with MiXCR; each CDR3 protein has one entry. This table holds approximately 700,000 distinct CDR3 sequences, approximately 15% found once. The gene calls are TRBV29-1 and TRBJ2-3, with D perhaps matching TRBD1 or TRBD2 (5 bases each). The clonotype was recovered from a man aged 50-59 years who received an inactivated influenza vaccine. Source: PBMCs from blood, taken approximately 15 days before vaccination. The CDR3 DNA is TGCAGCGTTGCCGGGACCTTCTCCCAATCGGCCTACACAGATACGCAGTATTTT. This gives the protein CSVAGTFSQSAYTDTQYF.